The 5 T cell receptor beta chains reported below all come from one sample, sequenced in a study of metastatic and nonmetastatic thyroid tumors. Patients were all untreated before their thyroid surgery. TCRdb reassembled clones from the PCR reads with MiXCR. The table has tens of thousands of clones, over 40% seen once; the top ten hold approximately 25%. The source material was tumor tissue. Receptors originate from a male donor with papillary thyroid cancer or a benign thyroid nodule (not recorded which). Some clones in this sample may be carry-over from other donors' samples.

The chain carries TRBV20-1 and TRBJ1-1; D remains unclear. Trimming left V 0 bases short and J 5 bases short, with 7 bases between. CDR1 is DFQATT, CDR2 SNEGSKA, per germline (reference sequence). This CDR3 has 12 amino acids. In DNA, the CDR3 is TGCAGTGCTAGAGATCGGTTGACTGAAGCTTTCTTT. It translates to CSARDRLTEAFF.

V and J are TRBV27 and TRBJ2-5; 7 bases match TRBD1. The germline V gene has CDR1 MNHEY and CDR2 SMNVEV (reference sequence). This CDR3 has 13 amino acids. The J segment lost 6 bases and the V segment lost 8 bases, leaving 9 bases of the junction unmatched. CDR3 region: CASRGGVGKTQYF. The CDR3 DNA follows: TGTGCCAGCCGAGGGGGCGTGGGAAAGACCCAGTACTTC.

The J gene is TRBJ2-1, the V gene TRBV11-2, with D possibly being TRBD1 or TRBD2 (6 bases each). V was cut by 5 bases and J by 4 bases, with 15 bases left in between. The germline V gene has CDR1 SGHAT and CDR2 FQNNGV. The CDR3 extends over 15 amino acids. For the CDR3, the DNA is TGTGCCAGCAGCCCGGGGGCTGGGGAGTACAATGAGCAGTTCTTC. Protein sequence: CASSPGAGEYNEQFF.

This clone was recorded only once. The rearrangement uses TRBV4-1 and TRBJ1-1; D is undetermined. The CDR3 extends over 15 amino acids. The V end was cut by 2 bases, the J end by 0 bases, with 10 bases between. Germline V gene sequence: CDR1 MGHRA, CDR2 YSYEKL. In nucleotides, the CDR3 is TGCGCCAGCAGCCAAAGCCCTACATTGAACACTGAAGCTTTCTTT. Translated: CASSQSPTLNTEAFF.

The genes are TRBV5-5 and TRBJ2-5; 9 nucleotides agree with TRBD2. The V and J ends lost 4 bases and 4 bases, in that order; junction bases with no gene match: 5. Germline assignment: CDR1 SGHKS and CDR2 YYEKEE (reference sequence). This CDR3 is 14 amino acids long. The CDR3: CASSTGLARETQYF. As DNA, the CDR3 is TGTGCCAGCAGCACAGGACTAGCGCGAGAGACCCAGTACTTC.